Each of the 15 T cell receptor beta chains below was sequenced from the same sample in a study of blood T cell repertoires in COVID-19. Clones were sequenced by immunoSEQ multiplex PCR, and TCRdb holds only the in-frame ones, with some missing. The table includes about 240,000 clones, approximately 85% detected once. Sequencing used peripheral blood. The receptor set was obtained from a woman in her fifties or sixties with active or convalescent COVID-19.

The gene calls are TRBV7-2 and TRBJ1-4; 9 positions agree with TRBD1. From germline, CDR1 is SGHTA and CDR2 FQGNSA. The ends lost 5 bases at V and 4 bases at J; junction bases unmatched: 2. The CDR3 extends over 14 amino acids. The CDR3 is CASSPDRGNEKLFF. The CDR3 bases are TGTGCCAGCAGCCCGGACAGGGGTAATGAAAAACTGTTTTTT.

The rearrangement uses TRBV25-1 and TRBJ2-3; D possibly corresponds to TRBD2 (6 bases). V was pared by 6 bases and J by 4 bases, with 17 bases between. Germline assignment: CDR1 MGHDK and CDR2 SYGVNS. The CDR3 runs 15 residues. CDR3 sequence: CASRRGSGRADTQYF. DNA of the CDR3: TGTGCCAGCAGACGGGGGTCGGGGCGGGCAGATACGCAGTATTTT.

The rearrangement links TRBV5-1 to TRBJ1-2; TRBD1 matches at 9 bases. The CDR3 spans 14 residues. Germline V lookup: CDR1 SGHRS, CDR2 YFSETQ. The trim removed 2 bases at V and 7 bases at J, leaving 6 bases unmatched. CDR3 nucleotide sequence: TGCGCCAGCAGCTTCGGGACAGGGAGGAGTGGCTACACCTTC. Translated: CASSFGTGRSGYTF.

This chain joins TRBV9 and TRBJ1-4, with D tentatively TRBD1 (5 bases). With 0 bases removed from V and 7 bases from J, the gap between germline ends came to 16 bases. CDR1 and CDR2 from the germline V gene are SGDLS and YYNGEE. This CDR3 region has 16 residues. In nucleotides, the CDR3 is TGTGCCAGCAGCGTAGGAGCCGTGCAGGGAGGTGAAAAACTGTTTTTT. This encodes CASSVGAVQGGEKLFF. Using reference TRBV9 and TRBJ1-4 for the parts outside the CDR3, the full variable domain is DSGVTQTPKHLITATGQRVTLRCSPRSGDLSVYWYQQSLDQGLQFLIQYYNGEERAKGNILERFSAQQFPDLHSELNLSSLELGDSALYFCASSVGAVQGGEKLFFGSGTQLSVL.

The count of this clone is one. The V gene is TRBV12-5, the J gene TRBJ2-3; 7 positions agree with TRBD2. The CDR3 loop spans 17 amino acids. With 4 bases clipped from V and 0 bases from J, the junction kept 10 bases outside the gene matches. Germline V gene data show CDR1 as LGHNT and CDR2 as FRNRAP. CDR3 in amino acids: CASGWGFGGSSTDTQYF. CDR3 in DNA: TGTGCTAGTGGTTGGGGGTTCGGGGGGTCTAGCACAGATACGCAGTATTTT.

The chain joins TRBV14 to TRBJ1-2; no clear D. Trimming stripped 1 base from V and 4 bases from J, with 16 bases between. The CDR3 length is 16 residues. CDR1 and CDR2 (germline): SGHDN, FVKESK. CDR3 sequence (DNA): TGTGCCAGCAGCCAAGGGAGGTCCCGTACCGCCTATGGCTACACCTTC. This translates into CASSQGRSRTAYGYTF. Variable domain in full (rest from reference TRBV14 and TRBJ1-2): EAGVTQFPSHSVIEKGQTVTLRCDPISGHDNLYWYRRVMGKEIKFLLHFVKESKQDESGMPNNRFLAERTGGTYSTLKVQPAELEDSGVYFCASSQGRSRTAYGYTFGSGTRLTVV.

This rearrangement joins TRBV5-4 to TRBJ2-1, with D possibly TRBD2 on 6 matching bases. The CDR3 consists of 15 residues. The V gene's germline CDR1 is SGHNT and CDR2 YYREEE (reference sequence). Between the trimmed V and J ends, which lost 4 bases and 6 bases, there was a span of 17 bases. CDR3 in amino acids: CASSRGGVGGNEQFF. The CDR3 nucleotides read TGTGCCAGCAGCCGGGGCGGGGTTGGAGGCAATGAGCAGTTCTTC.

The chain carries TRBV6-5 and TRBJ2-5; weak D call: TRBD1 (5 bases). The CDR3 contains 14 residues. CDR1 is MNHEY and CDR2 is SVGAGI in the germline V gene. Trimming removed 0 bases from V and 5 bases from J, with 10 bases in between. CDR3 bases: TGTGCCAGCAGTTACTCGGCAGGGTACGAGACCCAGTACTTC. The encoded protein is CASSYSAGYETQYF.

This clone has a handful of counts. This chain uses TRBV19 with TRBJ2-3; TRBD2 is a possible D gene (7 bases). V dropped 4 bases and J dropped 8 bases, with 25 bases sitting between them. This CDR3 region has 17 residues. Germline CDR1 reads LNHDA; CDR2 reads SQIVND (reference sequence). The CDR3 DNA follows: TGTGCCAGTAGTACCCGGGCGGGGGCAGAACCGGGAGGTACGCAGTATTTT. It specifies CASSTRAGAEPGGTQYF.

The chain links TRBV4-1 to TRBJ2-1; the match to TRBD2 covers 8 bases. The germline CDR1 and CDR2 sequences are MGHRA and YSYEKL. V was clipped by 1 base and J by 4 bases; unmatched bases: 3. The CDR3 contains 15 residues. The CDR3 DNA is TGCGCCAGCAGCCAAGGGCGGGGGGAGTACAATGAGCAGTTCTTC. This codes for CASSQGRGEYNEQFF.

The chain carries TRBV7-9 and TRBJ2-2; 7 bases are shared with TRBD1. Trimming at V came to 10 bases and at J to 1 base, leaving 21 bases not matched to a gene. The V gene's germline CDR1 is SEHNR and CDR2 FQNEAQ (reference sequence). The CDR3 loop spans 19 amino acids. The CDR3 coding sequence is TGTGCCACGTACCTGGGACAGAACTCCCTTCTACAGAACACCGGGGAGCTGTTTTTT. It is translated as CATYLGQNSLLQNTGELFF.

This clone came up once. J is TRBJ1-4 and V is TRBV6-2 or TRBV6-3; possibly TRBD1 for D (5 bases). The CDR3 length is 19 residues. Germline CDR1 and CDR2: MNHEY and SVGEGT. Trimming left V 2 bases short and J 0 bases short, with 19 bases between. CDR3 sequence (DNA): TGTGCCAGCAGTTACCCCCCCGGGGGGAGAGATGCAACTAATGAAAAACTGTTTTTT. It specifies CASSYPPGGRDATNEKLFF.

V and J are TRBV13 and TRBJ1-2; D uncertain. Trimming pared 5 bases from V and 0 bases from J, leaving 10 bases between. The germline CDR1 and CDR2 sequences are PRHDT and FYEKMQ (reference sequence). The CDR3 spans 14 residues. The CDR3: CASSRRDTNYGYTF. Here the CDR3 DNA reads TGTGCCAGCAGCCGTCGGGATACTAACTATGGCTACACCTTC.

For the CDR3, the DNA is TGTGCCAGCAGAAAGCGGGACAGGGTGGGTTACTATGGCTACACCTTC. It translates to CASRKRDRVGYYGYTF. The rearrangement uses TRBV28 and TRBJ1-2; 9 bases agree with TRBD1. V dropped 6 bases and J dropped 3; count of bases not matched to a gene: 11. The CDR3 extends over 16 amino acids. The germline V gene encodes CDR1 MDHEN and CDR2 SYDVKM.

The gene calls are TRBV5-1 and TRBJ2-3; the D gene is possibly TRBD2 (7 bases). From germline, CDR1 is SGHRS and CDR2 YFSETQ. CDR3 length: 16 amino acids. V gave up 2 bases and J gave up 7 bases, with 20 bases separating them. CDR3 DNA sequence: TGCGCCAGCAGCTTCAGTTACGGGGGGCAGCTGCATACGCAGTATTTT. It translates to CASSFSYGGQLHTQYF.